The 22 T cell receptor beta chains given below trace back to one sample, sequenced in a study of blood T cell repertoires in COVID-19. Only in-frame clones appear in the TCRdb table, and some are missing; sequencing was by immunoSEQ multiplex PCR. Among 250,000 to 350,000 clones listed, 89% were seen once. Material: peripheral blood. All receptors come from a woman aged 55-69 years with acute or convalescent COVID-19.

J is TRBJ1-2 and V is TRBV5-1, with D possibly matching TRBD1 (6 bases). The germline V gene encodes CDR1 SGHRS and CDR2 YFSETQ. The CDR3 sequence is 14 residues long. Trimming stripped 0 bases from V and 3 bases from J, with 9 bases between. The CDR3 bases are TGCGCCAGCAGCTTGGAGGCAGGGGACTATGGCTACACCTTC. Protein product: CASSLEAGDYGYTF.

The V and J genes are TRBV7-8 and TRBJ2-1, with 10 bases matching TRBD2. Looked up from germline, CDR1 is SGHVS and CDR2 is FQNEAQ. Unmatched junction bases numbered 20, after V lost 5 bases and J lost 10 bases. CDR3 length: 18 residues. As DNA, the CDR3 is TGTGCCAGCAGCCCGCCCTTGAGGATGAGCGGGGGGGCGAAGGAGCAGTTCTTC. The encoded protein is CASSPPLRMSGGAKEQFF. Full variable domain (remainder filled in from reference TRBV7-8 and TRBJ2-1): GAGVSQSPRYKVAKRGQDVALRCDPISGHVSLFWYQQALGQGPEFLTYFQNEAQLDKSGLPSDRFFAERPEGSVSTLKIQRTQQEDSAVYLCASSPPLRMSGGAKEQFFGPGTRLTVL.

Here the CDR3 reads CASSPGLWYEQYF. The CDR3, as DNA: TGTGCCAGCTCACCAGGGCTCTGGTACGAGCAGTACTTC. The chain uses TRBV18 and TRBJ2-7, with D uncertain. V was trimmed by 2 bases and J by 4 bases, leaving 9 bases between them. Looked up from germline, CDR1 is KGHSH and CDR2 is LQKENI. This CDR3 contains 13 residues. The variable domain in full, with the rest retrieved from reference TRBV18 and TRBJ2-7, is NAGVMQNPRHLVRRRGQEARLRCSPMKGHSHVYWYRQLPEEGLKFMVYLQKENIIDESGMPKERFSAEFPKEGPSILRIQQVVRGDSAAYFCASSPGLWYEQYFGPGTRLTVT.

The genes are TRBV5-1 and TRBJ2-7, with 7 bases aligning to TRBD2. Trimming took 1 base from V and 1 from J; bases not matched to a gene: 8. CDR1 is SGHRS and CDR2 is YFSETQ in the germline V gene. The CDR3 has 16 amino acids. The CDR3: CASSLWGGFGSYEQYF. The CDR3 DNA reads as TGCGCCAGCAGCTTGTGGGGGGGTTTTGGGTCCTACGAGCAGTACTTC.

V and J are TRBV5-6 and TRBJ1-3; D perhaps matches TRBD1 (6 bases). Deletions cut 4 bases from V and 7 bases from J, with 18 bases between. CDR3 length: 15 residues. Germline lookup yields CDR1 SGHDT and CDR2 YYEEEE. The CDR3 is CASSRTAYERNTIYF. For the CDR3, the DNA is TGTGCCAGCAGCAGGACAGCATATGAGCGGAACACCATATATTTT.

The genes are TRBV24-1 and TRBJ1-4; D gene ambiguous. CDR3 length: 15 residues. Trimming removed 4 bases from V and 4 bases from J, with 12 bases in between. Germline CDR1 and CDR2: KGHDR and SFDVKD. The CDR3 sequence is CATSDPRGSNEKLFF. CDR3 sequence (DNA): TGTGCCACCAGTGACCCACGCGGAAGTAATGAAAAACTGTTTTTT.

The V and J genes are TRBV7-6 and TRBJ2-3; 9 bases are shared with TRBD2. This CDR3 is 16 amino acids long. Germline CDR1 reads SGHVS; CDR2 reads FNYEAQ. The J segment lost 0 bases and the V segment lost 2 bases, leaving 3 bases of the junction unmatched. The DNA for the CDR3 is TGTGCCAGCAGCTTAATAGCGGGGGCTAGCACAGATACGCAGTATTTT. Translation: CASSLIAGASTDTQYF.

The chain carries TRBV5-5 and TRBJ2-7; TRBD1 agrees at 7 bases. This CDR3 comprises 13 residues. Germline V gene data show CDR1 as SGHKS and CDR2 as YYEKEE (reference sequence). J lost 3 bases, V lost 2 bases, and 2 bases had no gene match. This CDR3 is CASSFGTDYEQYF. For the CDR3, the DNA is TGTGCCAGCAGCTTCGGGACAGACTACGAGCAGTACTTC.

V gene TRBV6-5 combines with J gene TRBJ1-1; 9 nucleotides line up with TRBD1. This CDR3 has 13 residues. CDR1 and CDR2 from the germline V gene are MNHEY and SVGAGI. Trimming took 6 bases from V and 6 from J; bases not matched to a gene: 5. Written as DNA, the CDR3 is TGTGCCAGCAGCCGACAGGGGGTGTCTGAAGCTTTCTTT. Translation gives CASSRQGVSEAFF.

The chain couples TRBV5-6 to TRBJ2-1; 13 bases are a match to TRBD2. The ends lost 1 base at V and 5 bases at J; junction bases unmatched: 3. Germline V gene lookup returns CDR1 SGHDT and CDR2 YYEEEE. The CDR3 sequence is 16 residues long. CDR3 sequence reads: CASSLWTSGGNNEQFF. The CDR3 DNA follows: TGTGCCAGCAGCTTGTGGACTAGCGGGGGTAACAATGAGCAGTTCTTC.

The chain employs TRBV30 and TRBJ1-3, with a tentative D call TRBD1 (5 bases). CDR3 length: 13 amino acids. The germline CDR1 and CDR2 sequences are GTSNPN and SVGIG (reference sequence). Trimming took 7 bases from V and 3 from J, leaving 13 bases between them. Written as DNA, the CDR3 is TGTGCCTCCTCAGGGATATTTGGAAACACCATATATTTT. This sequence encodes CASSGIFGNTIYF.

The chain employs TRBV7-6 and TRBJ1-5, with 7 bases lining up with TRBD1. CDR3 length: 15 amino acids. Germline V gives CDR1 SGHVS, CDR2 FNYEAQ. The trim removed 5 bases at V and 0 bases at J, leaving 4 bases unmatched. CDR3 protein: CASSHGTDSNQPQHF. The CDR3 nucleotides read TGTGCCAGCAGCCACGGGACAGATAGCAATCAGCCCCAGCATTTT.

The rearrangement links TRBV5-4 to TRBJ2-3; possible D gene TRBD2, 6 bases. V lost 4 bases and J lost 0, with 12 bases in between. This CDR3 is 15 amino acids long. CDR1 SGHNT and CDR2 YYREEE come from the germline V gene (reference sequence). CDR3: CASSADYTSTDTQYF. CDR3 DNA sequence: TGTGCCAGCAGCGCGGACTATACTAGCACAGATACGCAGTATTTT.

The chain couples TRBV21-1 to TRBJ2-6; TRBD2 is taken as the D call from the table, unchecked against the DNA. TRBV21-1 is designated a pseudogene. The CDR3 covers 18 residues. The CDR3 nucleotides read TGTGCCAGCAGCAAAGGCGGCCGCCGGGAAGCTGGGGCCAACGTCCTGACTTTC. This gives the protein CASSKGGRREAGANVLTF.

In nucleotides, the CDR3 is TGTGCCAGCAACCGGGACAGCTCGAACACTGAAGCTTTCTTT. It yields the protein CASNRDSSNTEAFF. The rearrangement links TRBV9 to TRBJ1-1, with 7 bases identical to TRBD1. CDR1 and CDR2 from the germline V gene are SGDLS and YYNGEE. The CDR3 is 14 residues long. J lost 1 base, V lost 6 bases, and 6 bases had no gene match.

The gene calls are TRBV27 and TRBJ2-2; the D gene is possibly TRBD1 (7 bases). The V end lost 2 bases, the J end lost 6 bases, and 13 bases lay between the germline ends. The CDR3 covers 15 residues. Germline V gives CDR1 MNHEY, CDR2 SMNVEV (reference sequence). The CDR3 DNA sequence: TGTGCCAGCAGTTTACTCAGGGGGGAGGCCGGGGAGCTGTTTTTT. Amino acids: CASSLLRGEAGELFF.

The chain is built from TRBV21-1 and TRBJ2-5; no DNA check was done on the table's D call, TRBD2. TRBV21-1 is classified as a pseudogene. This CDR3 has 18 residues. DNA of the CDR3: TGTGCCAGCAGCAATCCGGGACTAGCGGGAGTTATACAAGAGACCCAGTACTTC. Encoded protein: CASSNPGLAGVIQETQYF.

V gene TRBV28 combines with J gene TRBJ1-2; D gene uncertain. Germline V CDR1 and CDR2: MDHEN, SYDVKM. V lost 5 bases and J 0 bases, leaving 13 bases between the germline ends. The CDR3 has 15 amino acids. CDR3: CASSMSHPTNYGYTF. The CDR3 nucleotides read TGTGCCAGCAGTATGTCCCACCCTACTAACTATGGCTACACCTTC.

The chain employs TRBV27 and TRBJ2-1; 7 bases line up with TRBD1. V dropped 6 bases and J dropped 8; count of bases not matched to a gene: 4. Germline lookup yields CDR1 MNHEY and CDR2 SMNVEV (reference sequence). CDR3 length equals 12 residues. For the CDR3, the DNA is TGTGCCAGCAGGACAGGGTGGGATGAGCAGTTCTTC. It is translated as CASRTGWDEQFF.

The chain combines TRBV7-9 with TRBJ1-2, with D perhaps TRBD1 (6 bases). CDR1 is SEHNR, CDR2 FQNEAQ, per germline (reference sequence). V lost 2 bases and J 1 base, leaving 14 bases between the germline ends. The CDR3 totals 16 residues. In DNA, the CDR3 is TGTGCCAGCAGCTTACCCGGACAGATCCTTAACTATGGCTACACCTTC. Its translation: CASSLPGQILNYGYTF.

V gene TRBV5-6 combines with J gene TRBJ1-2; D is possibly TRBD1 (6 bases). Per germline, CDR1 SGHDT and CDR2 YYEEEE. This CDR3 spans 14 amino acids. The V gene lost 3 bases and the J gene lost 2 bases, with 11 bases spanning the gap. The CDR3 bases are TGTGCCAGCAGCTCGCAGGGGCCCAACTATGGCTACACCTTC. Amino acids: CASSSQGPNYGYTF.

The gene calls are TRBV20-1 and TRBJ2-4, with D possibly being TRBD2 (6 bases). CDR3 length: 17 residues. Germline-derived CDR1 and CDR2 are DFQATT and SNEGSKA (reference sequence). Trimming cost V 3 bases and J 0 bases, with 18 bases left between them. CDR3 sequence (DNA): TGCAGTGCTAGTGGGGACTTTCGTTTCGTAGCCAAAAACATTCAGTACTTC. This translates into CSASGDFRFVAKNIQYF.